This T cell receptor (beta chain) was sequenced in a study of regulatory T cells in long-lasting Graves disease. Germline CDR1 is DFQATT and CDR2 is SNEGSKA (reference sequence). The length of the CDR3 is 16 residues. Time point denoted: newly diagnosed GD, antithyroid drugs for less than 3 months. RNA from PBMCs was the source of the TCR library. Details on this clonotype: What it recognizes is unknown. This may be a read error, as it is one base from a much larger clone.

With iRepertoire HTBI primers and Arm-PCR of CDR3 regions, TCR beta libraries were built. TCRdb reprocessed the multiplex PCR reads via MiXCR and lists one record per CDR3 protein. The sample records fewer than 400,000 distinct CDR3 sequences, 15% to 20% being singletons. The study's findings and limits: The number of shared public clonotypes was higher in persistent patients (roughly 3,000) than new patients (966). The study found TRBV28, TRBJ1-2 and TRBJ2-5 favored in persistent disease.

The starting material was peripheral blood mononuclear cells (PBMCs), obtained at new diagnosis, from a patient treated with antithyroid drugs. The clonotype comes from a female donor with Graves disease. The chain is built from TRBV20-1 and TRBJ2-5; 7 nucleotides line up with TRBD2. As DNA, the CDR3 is TGCAGTGCAAGGGGCCCTAGCGGACTCCTTCAAGGGACCCAGTACTTC. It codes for CSARGPSGLLQGTQYF.